This TCR beta chain was profiled in a study of blood T cell repertoires in COVID-19. The overall study: The cDNA or gDNA used as material had been derived from T cells, B-cell-depleted T cells, or PBMCs.

Original processing methods: By means of reference gene primer amplification, nucleated cell counts were estimated. The assay was immunoSEQ multiplex PCR, and TCRdb's table has in-frame clones only and misses some. V and J calls and clone size are those listed in that table; D and trimming were worked out from the DNA. The repertoire consists of 200,000 to 300,000 clones, with roughly 80% occurring once and the leading ten covering roughly 7.9%. Trimming took 4 bases from V and 3 from J; bases not matched to a gene: 16. The germline CDR1 and CDR2 sequences are SGHRS and YFSETQ. The CDR3 loop spans 18 amino acids.

The sequenced material came from peripheral blood. The receptor's source is a woman of 80 years or more with acute or convalescent COVID-19. The chain carries TRBV5-1 and TRBJ2-7, with TRBD1 matching over 10 bases. This chain's CDR3 is CASSLNPPGQGMNYEQYF. The CDR3 DNA is TGCGCCAGCAGCCTAAATCCTCCGGGACAGGGGATGAACTACGAGCAGTACTTC.